The clone carrying this T cell receptor beta chain was picked up many times. Its cognate antigen is unknown. The data are from a study of blood T cells in healthy people across ages. General study points: Age showed a roughly linear inverse relationship with TCR beta diversity per million T cells.

With a J-beta primer mix and a sample-barcoded 5' primer, a second PCR ran roughly 6 to 12 cycles. Using its own MiXCR run on the 5' RACE reads, TCRdb lists one record per CDR3 protein. This table has 1.5 million to 2 million distinct CDR3 sequences, about 30% appearing once. The CDR3 covers 17 residues. The germline V gene encodes CDR1 MDHEN and CDR2 SYDVKM. Trimming left V 8 bases short and J 0 bases short, with 20 bases between. This clonotype originated in a woman in her 30s in good health. Sequences were obtained from blood. The J gene is TRBJ2-4, the V gene TRBV28, with D possibly being TRBD2 (6 bases). CDR3 protein: CASRPRTLSGAKNIQYF. In DNA, the CDR3 is TGTGCCAGCCGCCCCCGGACCCTTAGCGGAGCCAAAAACATTCAGTACTTC.